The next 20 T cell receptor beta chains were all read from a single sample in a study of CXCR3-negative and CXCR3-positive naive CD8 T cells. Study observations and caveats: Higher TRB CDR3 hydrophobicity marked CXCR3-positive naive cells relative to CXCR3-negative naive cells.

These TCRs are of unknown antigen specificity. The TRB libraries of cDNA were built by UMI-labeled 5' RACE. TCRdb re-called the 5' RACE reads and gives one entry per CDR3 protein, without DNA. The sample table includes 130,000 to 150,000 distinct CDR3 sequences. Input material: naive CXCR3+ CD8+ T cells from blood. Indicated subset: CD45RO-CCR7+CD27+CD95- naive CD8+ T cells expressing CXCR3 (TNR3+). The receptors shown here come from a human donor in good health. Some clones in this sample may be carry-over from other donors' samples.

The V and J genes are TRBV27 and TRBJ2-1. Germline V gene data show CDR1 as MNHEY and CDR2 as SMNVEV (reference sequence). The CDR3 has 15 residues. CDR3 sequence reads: CASSNDESSYNEQFF.

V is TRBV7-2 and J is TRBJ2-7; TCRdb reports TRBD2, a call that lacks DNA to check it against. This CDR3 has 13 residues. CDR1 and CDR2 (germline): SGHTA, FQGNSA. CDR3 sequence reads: CASSLITAGEQYF.

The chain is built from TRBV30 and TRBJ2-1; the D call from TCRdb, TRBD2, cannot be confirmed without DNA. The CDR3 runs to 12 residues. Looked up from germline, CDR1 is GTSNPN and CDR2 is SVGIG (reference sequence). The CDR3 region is CAGTSGSNEQFF.

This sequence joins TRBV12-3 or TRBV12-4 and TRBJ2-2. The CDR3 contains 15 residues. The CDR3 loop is CASSLAHPDTGELFF.

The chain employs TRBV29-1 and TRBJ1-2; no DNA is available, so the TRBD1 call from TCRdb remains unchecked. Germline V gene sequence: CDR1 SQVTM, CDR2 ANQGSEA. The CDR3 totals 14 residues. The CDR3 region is CSVVGTGRTTGYTF.

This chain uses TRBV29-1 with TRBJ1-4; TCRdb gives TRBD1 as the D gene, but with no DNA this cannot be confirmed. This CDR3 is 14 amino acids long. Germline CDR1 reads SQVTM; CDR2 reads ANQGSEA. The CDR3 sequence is CSVKDTGGREKLFF.

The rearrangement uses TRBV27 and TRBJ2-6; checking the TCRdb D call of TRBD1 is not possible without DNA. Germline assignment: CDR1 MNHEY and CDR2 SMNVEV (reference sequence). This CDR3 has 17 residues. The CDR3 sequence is CASRRQGTLTGASVLTF.

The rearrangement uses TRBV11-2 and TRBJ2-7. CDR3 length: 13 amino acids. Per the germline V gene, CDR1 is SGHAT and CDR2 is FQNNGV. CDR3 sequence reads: CASSSGENYEQYF. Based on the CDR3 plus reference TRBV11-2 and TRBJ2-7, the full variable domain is EAGVAQSPRYKIIEKRQSVAFWCNPISGHATLYWYQQILGQGPKLLIQFQNNGVVDDSQLPKDRFSAERLKGVDSTLKIQPAKLEDSAVYLCASSSGENYEQYFGPGTRLTVT.

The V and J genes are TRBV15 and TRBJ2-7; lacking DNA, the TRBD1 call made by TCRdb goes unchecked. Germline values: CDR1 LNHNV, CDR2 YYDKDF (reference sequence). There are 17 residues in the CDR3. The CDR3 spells CATSRDPPGGGFYEQYF.

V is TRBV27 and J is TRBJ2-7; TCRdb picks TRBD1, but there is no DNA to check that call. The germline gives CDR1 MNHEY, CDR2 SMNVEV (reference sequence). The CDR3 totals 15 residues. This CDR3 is CASSLMGGAEGEQYF.

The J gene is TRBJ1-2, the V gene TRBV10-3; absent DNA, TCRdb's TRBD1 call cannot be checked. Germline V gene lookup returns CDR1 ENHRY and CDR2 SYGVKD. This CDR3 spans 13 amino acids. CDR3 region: CAISENRAYGYTF.

The CDR3 reads CSVGGTSGWYEQYF. The gene calls are TRBV29-1 and TRBJ2-7; TCRdb's D call of TRBD2 is untestable without DNA. CDR1 is SQVTM, CDR2 ANQGSEA, per germline. The CDR3 runs 14 residues.

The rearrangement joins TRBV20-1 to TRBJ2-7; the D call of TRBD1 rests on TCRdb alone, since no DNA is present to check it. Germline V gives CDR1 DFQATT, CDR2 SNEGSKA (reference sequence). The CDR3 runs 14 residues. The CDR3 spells CSAQPTGTSYEQYF.

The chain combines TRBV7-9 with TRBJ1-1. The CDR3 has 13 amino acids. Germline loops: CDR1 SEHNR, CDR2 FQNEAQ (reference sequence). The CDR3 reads CASSPSGNTEAFF. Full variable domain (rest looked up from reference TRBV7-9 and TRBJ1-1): DTGVSQNPRHKITKRGQNVTFRCDPISEHNRLYWYRQTLGQGPEFLTYFQNEAQLEKSRLLSDRFSAERPKGSFSTLEIQRTEQGDSAMYLCASSPSGNTEAFFGQGTRLTVV.

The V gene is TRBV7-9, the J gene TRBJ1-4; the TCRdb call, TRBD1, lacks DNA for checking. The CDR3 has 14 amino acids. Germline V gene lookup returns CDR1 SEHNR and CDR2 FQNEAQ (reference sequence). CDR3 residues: CASSLRDRDYKLFF.

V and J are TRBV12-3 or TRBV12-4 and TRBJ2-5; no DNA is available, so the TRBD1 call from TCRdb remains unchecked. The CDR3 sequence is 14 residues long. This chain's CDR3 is CASSPGTAEETQYF.

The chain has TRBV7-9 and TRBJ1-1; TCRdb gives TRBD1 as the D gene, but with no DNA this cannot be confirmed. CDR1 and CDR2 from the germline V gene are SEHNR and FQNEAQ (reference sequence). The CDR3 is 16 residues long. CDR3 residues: CASSTRSDRGDTEAFF.

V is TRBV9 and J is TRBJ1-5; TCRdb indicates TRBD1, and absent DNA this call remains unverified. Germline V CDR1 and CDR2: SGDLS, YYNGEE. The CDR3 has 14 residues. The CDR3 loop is CASSPWESYQPQHF.

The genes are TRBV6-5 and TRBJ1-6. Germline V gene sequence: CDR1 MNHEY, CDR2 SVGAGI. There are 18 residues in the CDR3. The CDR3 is CASSYRIKGTARGSPLHF.

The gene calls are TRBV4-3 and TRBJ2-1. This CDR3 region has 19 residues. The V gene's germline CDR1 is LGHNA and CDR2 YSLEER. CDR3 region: CASSQEPRPILHSYNEQFF.